These T cell receptor beta chains were read from a single sample in a study of control samples from healthy donors and cancer patients. The method was immunoSEQ multiplex PCR; TCRdb's version includes in-frame clones alone and lacks a portion of them. The repertoire holds under 450,000 clones, with over 75% as singletons. The sequenced sample consisted of PBMCs. These TCRs come from a man aged 40-49 years with head and neck cancer. The CDR3 runs from the conserved cysteine through the conserved F or W. Each record gives: CDR3 protein, CDR3 DNA, D gene, clone size, J gene, V gene. A D gene is named only where the DNA matches it firmly. Not every row has a clone size; where given, it reads once, few, many or a size class.

CATSRVAGQGQEQFF TGTGCCACCAGCAGAGTAGCGGGACAAGGGCAGGAGCAGTTCTTC TRBD2 - TRBJ2-1 TRBV15
CASSSPMDTQYF TGTGCCAGCAGTTCCCCCATGGATACGCAGTATTTT - - TRBJ2-3 TRBV27
CASSLDGTTKAFF TGTGCCAGCAGCTTAGATGGCACCACAAAAGCTTTCTTT - - TRBJ1-1 TRBV11-3
CASSAREDTEAFF TGTGCCAGCAGCGCAAGGGAGGACACTGAAGCTTTCTTT - - TRBJ1-1 TRBV9
CASSSPRDRGHNQPQHF TGTGCCAGCAGTTCCCCTCGGGACAGGGGTCACAATCAGCCCCAGCATTTT TRBD1 - TRBJ1-5 TRBV28
CASSFVRAGGGYTF TGTGCCAGCAGCTTTGTCAGGGCCGGAGGGGGCTACACCTTC - - TRBJ1-2 TRBV5-4
CASSEVETGGNQPQHF TGTGCCAGCAGTGAAGTCGAGACAGGGGGAAATCAGCCCCAGCATTTT TRBD1 - TRBJ1-5 TRBV6-1
CASSLRPEANHYEQYF TGTGCCAGCAGCTTACGGCCGGAGGCCAACCACTACGAGCAGTACTTC - - TRBJ2-7 TRBV5-5
CASSPWGYQETQYF TGTGCCAGCAGTCCCTGGGGATACCAAGAGACCCAGTACTTC - - TRBJ2-5 TRBV27
CASSLPYNYGYTF TGTGCCAGCAGCTTACCCTATAACTATGGCTACACCTTC - few TRBJ1-2 TRBV7-9
CAWSQGTSDQPQHF TGTGCCTGGAGCCAAGGGACATCCGATCAGCCCCAGCATTTT - - TRBJ1-5 TRBV30